The source of this T cell receptor beta chain is a study of OX40 agonist ivuxolimab in advanced cancers. Whole-study context: Patients with prior anti-PD-1, anti-PD-L1 or anti-CTLA-4 therapy were eligible; less than 50% had some.

This CDR3 has 22 residues. CDR1 is WSHSY, CDR2 SAAADI, per germline. Trimming removed 2 bases from V and 8 bases from J; junction bases left unmatched: 23. Profiling relied on immunoSEQ multiplex PCR, and the TCRdb table lists in-frame clones only, not all of them. The sample yields 15,000 to 20,000 clones, roughly 84% seen once. Concerning this clone itself: The antigen is unknown.

Findings and limits, study-wide: Average numbers of expanded clones were greater in CD8+ T cells than in CD4+.

Sample: CD4+ or CD8+ T cells sorted from blood, taken in a trial of the OX40 agonist ivuxolimab. The chain joins TRBV10-2 to TRBJ2-1; TRBD2 matches 14 bases. This clonotype originated in an adult with an advanced solid tumor such as melanoma, head and neck, liver or kidney cancer. CDR3 residues: CASSELWIKEWTSGGRIDEQFF. As DNA, the CDR3 is TGCGCCAGCAGTGAGCTCTGGATCAAGGAGTGGACTAGCGGGGGGAGAATTGATGAGCAGTTCTTC.